This T cell receptor (beta chain) was sequenced during a study of PD-1 blockade in classical Hodgkin lymphoma. Note on this clone: Its antigen remains unidentified.

Notes on the study in general: Complete responders possessed baseline diversity comparable to newly diagnosed patients.

Data came from immunoSEQ multiplex PCR; TCRdb stores just in-frame clones and leaves some out. The sample has over 80,000 clones; 78% are singletons. Time point in this sample: cycle 4 day 1 (C4D1), after 6 weeks of nivolumab. Autologous stem cell transplantation was followed by relapse in every patient, and brentuximab vedotin exposure varied. Complete response, partial response or progressive disease made up the best responses. The CDR3 is made up of 15 amino acids. V was trimmed by 0 bases and J by 8 bases, leaving 14 bases between them. Germline lookup yields CDR1 SGHNT and CDR2 YYREEE (reference sequence).

This specimen consisted of peripheral blood mononuclear cells (PBMCs), obtained before the fourth cycle of nivolumab. This chain joins TRBV5-4 and TRBJ1-4; TRBD1 is a possible D gene (5 bases). The TCR was taken from a human donor with classical Hodgkin lymphoma. The CDR3 DNA reads as TGTGCCAGCAGCTTGGGGGGACCACTAGGAGAAAAACTGTTTTTT. Amino acids: CASSLGGPLGEKLFF.